This T cell receptor beta chain was sequenced in a study of T-cell memory formation after mild COVID-19. V lost 0 bases to trimming and J lost 0 bases; unmatched junction nucleotides: 6. The germline V gene has CDR1 LGHNA and CDR2 YNFKEQ. The CDR3 covers 19 residues. TCRdb fed the 5' RACE reads into MiXCR, producing one record per CDR3 protein. The sample consists of around 300,000 distinct CDR3 sequences, roughly 15% of them appearing once. In its sample, this clonotype was seen many times. The sequence derives from a man in his late teens or twenties who had mild COVID-19 (a few samples of this study predate the infection). Cell type and time point are not known. The chain recombines TRBV4-2 with TRBJ2-2; 11 positions match TRBD2. The sample comprised PBMCs or a T cell subset sorted from them (not recorded which). The CDR3 protein is CASSQEFSGGATNTGELFF. The CDR3, as DNA: TGTGCCAGCAGCCAAGAATTTAGCGGGGGGGCTACGAACACCGGGGAGCTGTTTTTT.